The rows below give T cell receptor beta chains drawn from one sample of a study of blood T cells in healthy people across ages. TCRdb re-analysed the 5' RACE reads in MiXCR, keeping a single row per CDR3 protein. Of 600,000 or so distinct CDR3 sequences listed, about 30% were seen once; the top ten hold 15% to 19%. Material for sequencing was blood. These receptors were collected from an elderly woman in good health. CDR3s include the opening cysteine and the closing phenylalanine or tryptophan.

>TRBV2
CASSTDRPGWGLFF
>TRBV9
CASSSGTSLPTDTQYF
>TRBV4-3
CASSQVIRGGEQFF
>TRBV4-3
CASSQTGASTDTQYF
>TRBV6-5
CASSRDGPAYNEQYF
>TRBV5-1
CASSPGVAGSYNEQFF
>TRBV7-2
CASSSRAGSYEQYF
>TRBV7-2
CASSSYGGPTETQYF
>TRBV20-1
CSATGTGTGNTIYF
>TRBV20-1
CSARDYTGVSNQPQHF
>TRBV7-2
CASSLVFGTSGTDTQYF
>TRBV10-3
CAISAGTVGGYTF
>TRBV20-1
CSANRDRTYEQYF
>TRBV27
CASSLGGTGFYNEQFF
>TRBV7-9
CASSLSRGSDEQFF
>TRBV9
CASSASGTTYNEQFF
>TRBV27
CASSSYGDSGRAWYEQYF
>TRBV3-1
CASSARGGYTF
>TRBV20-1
CSATPGGAGGTYEQYF
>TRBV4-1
CASSHEVTPNTEAFF
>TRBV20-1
CSASTNVRGFPSNQPQHF
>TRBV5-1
CASSMLASSYNEQFF
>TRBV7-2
CASSRGQSSYNEQFF
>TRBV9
CASSVEGGASTDTQYF
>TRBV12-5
CASGPGLHYTF
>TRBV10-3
CAISESPAPQETQFF
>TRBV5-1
CASRTGASNEKLFF
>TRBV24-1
CATSDLRRGRPNVLTF
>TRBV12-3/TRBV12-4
CASTYSTDAQYF
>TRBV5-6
CASSVPGQSYEQYF
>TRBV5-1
CASSLMSGTGYNEQFF
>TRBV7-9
CASSSTRLGGNNEQYF
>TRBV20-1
CSASISRTGETQYF
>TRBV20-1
CSADRTGLNEQFF
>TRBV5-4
CASSSFDETQYF
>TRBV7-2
CASNRPTEDYGYTF
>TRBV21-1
CASSKVRDTPSTGELFF
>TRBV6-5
CASRSGQIYGYTF
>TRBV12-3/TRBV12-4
CASGTSGGGSYNEQFF
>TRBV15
CATSRERVSSYNEQFF
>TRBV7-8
CASSFQLRTSGADTQYF
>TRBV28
CASRRQGAYDGYTF
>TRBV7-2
CASSLARGQETQYF
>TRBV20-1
CSARDFDGEGWTEAFF
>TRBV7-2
CASSPQGRADEKLFF
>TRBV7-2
CASIWTGANNEQFF
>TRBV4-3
CASSQESRTPMDTQYF
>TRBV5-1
CASTGTVNYGYTF
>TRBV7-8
CASSSEQGKYSPLHF
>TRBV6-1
CASSDPGLKNIQYF
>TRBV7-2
CASSLASGQGAYEQYF
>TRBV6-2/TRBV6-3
CASARSGWTSPYNGQFF
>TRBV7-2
CASSFQAGVKNIQYF
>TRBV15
CATSRPTGMNTEAFF
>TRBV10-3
CATSEADRFEAFF
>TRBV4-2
CASSQETNGEAFF
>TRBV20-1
CSASFFASGGCNEQFF
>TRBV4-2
CASSQDRVVTGHGYTF
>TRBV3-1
CAIGGRGHEKLFF
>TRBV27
CASSQPGQGANTQYF